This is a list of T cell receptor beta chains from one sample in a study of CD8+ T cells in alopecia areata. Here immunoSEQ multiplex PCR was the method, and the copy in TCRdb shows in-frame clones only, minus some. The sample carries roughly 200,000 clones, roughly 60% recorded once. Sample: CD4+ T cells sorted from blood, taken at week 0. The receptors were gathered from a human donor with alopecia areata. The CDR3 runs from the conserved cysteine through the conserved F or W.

CDR3aa: CASSEPSSYNEQFF; j_gene: TRBJ2-1; v_gene: TRBV2
CDR3aa: CASSPASSYNEQFF; j_gene: TRBJ2-1; v_gene: TRBV5-1
CDR3aa: CASSRRGFEQFF; j_gene: TRBJ2-1; v_gene: TRBV7-2
CDR3aa: CASALQVNTEAFF; j_gene: TRBJ1-1; v_gene: TRBV6-5
CDR3aa: CASSEGLAPSYNEQFF; j_gene: TRBJ2-1; v_gene: TRBV6-1
CDR3aa: CASSLASGTGGSLKQYF; j_gene: TRBJ2-3; v_gene: TRBV11-1
CDR3aa: CASSLNRQGLGEQYF; j_gene: TRBJ2-7; v_gene: TRBV4-1
CDR3aa: CAWSVRFGKPQHF; j_gene: TRBJ1-5; v_gene: TRBV30
CDR3aa: CASSLTGGAGGYTF; j_gene: TRBJ1-2; v_gene: TRBV27
CDR3aa: CSVESGTSSYEQYF; j_gene: TRBJ2-7; v_gene: TRBV29-1
CDR3aa: CSVEVAPRGGAFF; j_gene: TRBJ1-1; v_gene: TRBV29-1
CDR3aa: CAWSVRGVAVTEAFF; j_gene: TRBJ1-1; v_gene: TRBV30
CDR3aa: CASKRRQEFYGYTF; j_gene: TRBJ1-2; v_gene: TRBV19
CDR3aa: CASSLYDQGQGANSPLHF; j_gene: TRBJ1-6; v_gene: TRBV27
CDR3aa: CSVERSGEQYF; j_gene: TRBJ2-7; v_gene: TRBV29-1
CDR3aa: CASSPRANLYNEQFF; j_gene: TRBJ2-1; v_gene: TRBV7-9
CDR3aa: CASTRTESSYNSPLHF; j_gene: TRBJ1-6; v_gene: TRBV2
CDR3aa: CSVGGRNQPQHF; j_gene: TRBJ1-5; v_gene: TRBV29-1